This TCR beta chain was identified in a study of blood T cell repertoires in COVID-19. Methods used by the authors: Amplified reference gene primers provided the basis for estimating nucleated cell counts. Libraries were prepared by immunoSEQ multiplex PCR; TCRdb keeps only in-frame clonotypes and omits some of them. The V and J calls and clone size come from that table; D and trimming were worked out from the DNA. The sample contains 200,000 to 250,000 clones, 83% of which appear only once. This clone has just one count. The CDR3 has 13 residues. The V gene's germline CDR1 is SGHRS and CDR2 YFSETQ. Unmatched junction bases numbered 2, after V lost 4 bases and J lost 3 bases.

The receptor was isolated from a woman aged 45-59 years with acute or convalescent COVID-19. This chain uses TRBV5-1 with TRBJ2-7; 9 positions agree with TRBD1. Sequenced material: peripheral blood. The CDR3 DNA reads as TGCGCCAGCAGCACGGACAGGGGCTACGAGCAGTACTTC. Translating gives CASSTDRGYEQYF.